The rows below give T cell receptor beta chains drawn from one sample of a study of cytomegalovirus exposure and HLA in healthy donors. Generated by immunoSEQ multiplex PCR, the TCRdb table keeps only in-frame clones and is missing some. Here the sample spans approximately 160,000 clones, over 75% being singletons. The material sequenced was PBMCs. All receptors derive from a human donor in good health. Each CDR3 is given with its conserved first and last residue. A D gene is named only where the DNA matches it firmly. Part of the rows lack a size; the others show once, few, many or a class for expanded clones.

.	.	TRBV27	TRBJ1-2	TGTGCCAGCATAGCTCGACGGCTTTATGGCTACACCTTC	CASIARRLYGYTF
TRBD1	.	TRBV10-1	TRBJ1-5	TGCGCCAGCAGTCTTCCGGGACAGGGAGATAGCAATCAGCCCCAGCATTTT	CASSLPGQGDSNQPQHF
.	.	TRBV6-1	TRBJ1-2	TGTGCCAGCAGTGATAACATCCATAGGGGGTTAAGGCACAACTATGGCTACACCTTC	CASSDNIHRGLRHNYGYTF
.	.	TRBV19	TRBJ1-1	TGTGCCAGTATCGAGGGGGGGAGAACTGAAGCTTTCTTT	CASIEGGRTEAFF
TRBD1	.	TRBV5-4	TRBJ2-3	TGTGCCAGCAACAACAAGCGGACAGGGGGGATAGATACGCAGTATTTT	CASNNKRTGGIDTQYF
.	.	TRBV5-6	TRBJ2-7	TGTGCCAGCAGCTTCGGCGGGGAGAGCTACGAGCAGTACTTC	CASSFGGESYEQYF
TRBD1	.	TRBV15	TRBJ1-6	TGTGCCACCTCCGGCACAGGGGATACACCCCTCCACTTT	CATSGTGDTPLHF
.	few	TRBV6-5	TRBJ1-3	TGTGCCAGCAGTTACGGTGCAGCCTCAGGCAACACCATATATTTT	CASSYGAASGNTIYF
TRBD2	few	TRBV5-1	TRBJ2-2	TGCGCCAGCAGCTCCGTAAGAACTAGCGCGAACACCGGGGAGCTGTTTTTT	CASSSVRTSANTGELFF
.	.	TRBV4-3	TRBJ2-2	TGCGCCAGCAGCCACAAAACCGGGGAGCTGTTTTTT	CASSHKTGELFF
.	.	TRBV7-9	TRBJ1-2	TGTGCCAGCAGCCCAATGGGGGGGAATTATGGCTACACCTTC	CASSPMGGNYGYTF
.	.	TRBV7-2	TRBJ2-5	TGTGCCAGCAGCTTAGCGCGGGGTATGGAGACCCAGTACTTC	CASSLARGMETQYF
TRBD1	.	TRBV9	TRBJ2-7	TGTGCCAGCAGCGGGGGACAGGGGGCCAAGGAGCAGTACTTC	CASSGGQGAKEQYF
TRBD1	once	TRBV9	TRBJ2-7	TGTGCCAGCAGCATAGGGACAGGGGGAACCTACGAGCAGTACTTC	CASSIGTGGTYEQYF
.	.	TRBV5-6	TRBJ2-7	TGTGCCAGCAGCCTAAAAACAGTCTACGAGCAGTACTTC	CASSLKTVYEQYF
TRBD2	.	TRBV5-1	TRBJ2-1	TGCGCCACCACGGAGGGAGCGGGGGGGAGGAATGAGCAGTTCTTC	CATTEGAGGRNEQFF
.	.	TRBV6-5	TRBJ1-2	TGTGCCAGCAGTTACTCGCCCGGGTTGTGCGGCTACACCTTC	CASSYSPGLCGYTF
TRBD2	.	TRBV4-1	TRBJ2-3	TGCGCCAGCAGCCAAGAGTCCGGCCTAGCGGGCACCGATACGCAGTATTTT	CASSQESGLAGTDTQYF
TRBD1	.	TRBV4-1	TRBJ1-4	TGCGCCAGCAGCCAAGAGGGGCAGGGGGCGCAGAATGAAAAACTGTTTTTT	CASSQEGQGAQNEKLFF
.	.	TRBV11-2	TRBJ1-1	TGTGCCAGCAGCCCGGGGGTAGTGAGAACTGAAGCTTTCTTT	CASSPGVVRTEAFF
.	.	TRBV5-1	TRBJ1-5	TGCGCCAGCAGCTTTAAGGGGGATCAGCCCCAGCATTTT	CASSFKGDQPQHF
.	.	TRBV5-1	TRBJ2-1	TGCGCCAGCAGCTTGGTGGCGGGGGCATCCTACAATGAGCAGTTCTTC	CASSLVAGASYNEQFF
TRBD1	once	TRBV5-1	TRBJ2-1	TGCGCCAGCCTGGGGACAGACTACAATGAGCAGTTCTTC	CASLGTDYNEQFF
.	.	TRBV5-1	TRBJ1-4	TGCGCCAGCAGCTTGGTTGGCAGGGCTGAAAAACTGTTTTTT	CASSLVGRAEKLFF
.	.	TRBV23-1	TRBJ1-1	TGCGCCAGCAGTCATCTTATGAACACTGAAGCTTTCTTT	CASSHLMNTEAFF
.	.	TRBV5-1	TRBJ2-1	TGCGCCAGCAGCTCCCATTTTGGGCAGGCAAATGAGCAGTTCTTC	CASSSHFGQANEQFF
TRBD1	.	TRBV4-3	TRBJ2-3	TGCGCCAGCAGCCAAGGACAGGGGGTAGATACGCAGTATTTT	CASSQGQGVDTQYF
TRBD2	.	TRBV29-1	TRBJ2-1	TGCAGCGTTCAACTAGCGGGGAAAGAGCAGTTCTTC	CSVQLAGKEQFF
.	few	TRBV7-6	TRBJ2-1	TGTGCCAGCAGCTTGACAGGGACTCCGACCGATGAGCAGTTCTTC	CASSLTGTPTDEQFF
.	.	TRBV25-1	TRBJ2-2	TGTGCCAGCAGTGAATATACCGGAGACGGGGAGCTGTTTTTT	CASSEYTGDGELFF
TRBD1	.	TRBV2	TRBJ1-5	TGTGCCAGCAGTGTAGGACAGGGTCTTTCCGGTCAGCCCCAGCATTTT	CASSVGQGLSGQPQHF
TRBD1	.	TRBV6-1	TRBJ2-7	TGTGCCAGCAGTGAAGGGACAGGGGCTTCTTACGAGCAGTACTTC	CASSEGTGASYEQYF
TRBD1	.	TRBV13	TRBJ2-3	TGTGCCAGCAGCTGGGGACAGGGGGGCACAGATACGCAGTATTTT	CASSWGQGGTDTQYF
TRBD1	few	TRBV19	TRBJ1-5	TGTGCCAGTAGACCTCAGGGGGCGAATCAGCCCCAGCATTTT	CASRPQGANQPQHF
.	.	TRBV7-9	TRBJ2-1	TGTGCCAGCTCCACAGGCCGAAACTACAATGAGCAGTTCTTC	CASSTGRNYNEQFF
.	.	TRBV19	TRBJ1-3	TGTGCCAGCCAGGCTGGAAACACCATATATTTT	CASQAGNTIYF
.	.	TRBV5-1	TRBJ2-7	TGCGCCAGCAGCCCCCCGGCCTACGAGCAGTACTTC	CASSPPAYEQYF
TRBD2	once	TRBV7-2	TRBJ2-1	TGTGCCAGCAGCTTAGTAGCGGGGGTTTCCTATGAGCAGTTCTTC	CASSLVAGVSYEQFF
TRBD1	.	TRBV7-9	TRBJ1-3	TGTGCCAGCACGCCGGGACAGACTGGAAACACCATATATTTT	CASTPGQTGNTIYF
.	.	TRBV19	TRBJ1-2	TGTGCCAGTAGTCGGCCCACGAAACACGGGGGGCTTAACTATGGCTACACCTTC	CASSRPTKHGGLNYGYTF
TRBD1	.	TRBV9	TRBJ1-1	TGTGCCAGCAGTACGGAGGGGGCGGGCACTGAAGCTTTCTTT	CASSTEGAGTEAFF
.	.	TRBV7-2	TRBJ2-7	TGTGCCAGCAGCACTAGGGGGGGAAACTCCTACGAGCAGTACTTC	CASSTRGGNSYEQYF
TRBD1	.	TRBV29-1	TRBJ2-7	TGCAGCGGGTATGAAATAAGGGGGACAGGGGACTACGAGCAGTACTTC	CSGYEIRGTGDYEQYF
.	few	TRBV4-1	TRBJ1-1	TGCGCCAGCAGCCAAGAGCCAGGGTGGAACACTGAAGCTTTCTTT	CASSQEPGWNTEAFF
.	.	TRBV25-1	TRBJ1-1	TGTGCCAGCTCGGGGTGGTGGATGGAAGCTTTCTTT	CASSGWWMEAFF
.	.	TRBV6-4	TRBJ1-2	TGTGCCAGCAGTGAAGAGGGCGCAGCTAACTATGGCTACACCTTC	CASSEEGAANYGYTF
TRBD2	.	TRBV9	TRBJ2-3	TGTGCCAGCAGCGTAGGTTTCGGACTAGCGGGGGGGCGGTCGGGCACAGATACGCAGTATTTT	CASSVGFGLAGGRSGTDTQYF
TRBD1	.	TRBV18	TRBJ2-3	TGTGCCAGCTACTCGGGACAGAAGTCAGATACGCAGTATTTT	CASYSGQKSDTQYF
TRBD2	few	TRBV27	TRBJ2-1	TGTGCCAGCAGTATACTAGCGGGGGGACCCTACAATGAGCAGTTCTTC	CASSILAGGPYNEQFF
.	.	TRBV6-1	TRBJ1-4	TGTGCCAGCAAAATCACACAGGGAGAAAACGAAAAACTGTTTTTT	CASKITQGENEKLFF